Described below is a single T cell receptor (beta chain) sequence and its context. Its antigen remains unknown. With V trimmed by 7 bases and J by 4 bases, 4 bases remained unmatched. The germline V gene has CDR1 SGHTA and CDR2 FQGTGA. The CDR3 runs to 15 residues. The sample is drawn from a study of shared clonotypes between healthy human individuals. Overall study results and limits: Researchers sampled only blood; tissue repertoires likely differ.

The assay was immunoSEQ multiplex PCR, and TCRdb's table has in-frame clones only and misses some. The data contain 450,000 to 500,000 clones, roughly 85% of them seen just once; the ten biggest clones take up approximately 12%. The genes are TRBV7-3 and TRBJ2-2; 12 bases agree with TRBD2. This clonotype was obtained from a woman in her forties in good health. Some clones in this sample may be carry-over from other donors' samples. The specimen sequenced was PBMCs. CDR3 amino acids: CASTLAGGGTGELFF. CDR3 nucleotides: TGTGCCAGCACCCTAGCGGGAGGGGGCACCGGGGAGCTGTTTTTT.